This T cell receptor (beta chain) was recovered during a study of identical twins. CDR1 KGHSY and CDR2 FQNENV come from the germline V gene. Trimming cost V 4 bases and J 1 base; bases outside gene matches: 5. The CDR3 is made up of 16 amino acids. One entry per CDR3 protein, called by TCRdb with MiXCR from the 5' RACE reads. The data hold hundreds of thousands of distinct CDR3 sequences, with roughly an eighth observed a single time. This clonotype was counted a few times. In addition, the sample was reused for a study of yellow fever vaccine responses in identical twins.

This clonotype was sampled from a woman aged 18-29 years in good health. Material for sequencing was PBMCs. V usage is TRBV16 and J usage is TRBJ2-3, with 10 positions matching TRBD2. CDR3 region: CASSLHGTSGTDTQYF. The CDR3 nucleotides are TGTGCCAGCAGCCTGCACGGGACTAGCGGCACAGATACGCAGTATTTT.